A selection of T cell receptor beta chains follows, all from one sample in a study of CD8 T cells in Susac syndrome. TCRdb ran MiXCR on the immunoSEQ multiplex PCR reads and lists one entry per CDR3 protein. The sample carries tens of thousands of distinct CDR3 sequences, approximately 95% recorded once. The sample consisted of CD8+ T cells from PBMCs. These receptors came from a human donor with Susac syndrome. The CDR3 runs from the conserved cysteine through the conserved F or W. A D gene is named only where the DNA matches it firmly. Rows may omit the clone size; those that give it use once, few, many or a size class.

abundance,v_gene,d_gene,j_gene,len,CDR3aa,CDR3nt
-,TRBV28,-,TRBJ1-5,14,CASSFRRLIAPQHF,TGTGCCAGCAGTTTTCGCCGACTCATAGCGCCCCAGCATTTT
-,TRBV5-5,-,TRBJ2-1,15,CASSQKTQGIHEQFF,TGTGCCAGCAGTCAAAAGACCCAGGGAATCCATGAGCAGTTCTTC
-,TRBV6-1,TRBD2,TRBJ2-5,17,CASSEWGGTKISETQYF,TGTGCCAGCAGTGAATGGGGCGGGACTAAAATTTCGGAGACCCAGTACTTC
-,TRBV20-1,-,TRBJ2-1,15,CSARDLGGLYNEQFF,TGCAGTGCTAGAGATCTGGGGGGGCTTTACAATGAGCAGTTCTTC
-,TRBV9,-,TRBJ2-2,15,CASTTEKGRTGELFF,TGTGCCAGCACCACGGAAAAGGGAAGAACCGGGGAGCTGTTTTTT
-,TRBV28,-,TRBJ2-4,17,CASSHKRGPRVKNIQYF,TGTGCCAGCAGCCACAAACGCGGACCGAGGGTAAAAAACATTCAGTACTTC
-,TRBV20-1,-,TRBJ1-5,13,CSASNAGNQPQHF,TGCAGTGCTAGTAACGCGGGCAATCAGCCCCAGCATTTT
-,TRBV15,-,TRBJ1-2,15,CATSRDRGGANGYTF,TGTGCCACCAGCAGAGATCGAGGAGGGGCGAATGGCTACACCTTC
-,TRBV30,-,TRBJ1-6,14,CAGLVGRKNSPLHF,TGTGCCGGACTTGTGGGGCGGAAGAATTCACCCCTCCACTTT
-,TRBV18,-,TRBJ2-5,14,CASSPYSTVETQYF,TGTGCCAGCTCACCATACTCGACTGTAGAGACCCAGTACTTC
-,TRBV28,-,TRBJ2-1,16,CASNHRRGSPYNEQFF,TGTGCCAGCAACCATCGGAGGGGTTCGCCCTACAATGAGCAGTTCTTC
-,TRBV20-1,TRBD2,TRBJ2-5,13,CSARAAGGETQYF,TGCAGTGCTAGAGCGGCGGGAGGGGAGACCCAGTACTTC
-,TRBV13,TRBD1,TRBJ2-5,15,CASSYRTGGKETQYF,TGTGCCAGCAGCTATCGGACAGGGGGCAAAGAGACCCAGTACTTC
-,TRBV5-1,TRBD1,TRBJ2-7,16,CASSLEGQVFPGEQYF,TGCGCCAGCAGCTTGGAGGGACAGGTGTTCCCAGGCGAGCAGTACTTC
-,TRBV20-1,-,TRBJ2-5,15,CSASFAGAIQETQYF,TGCAGTGCTAGTTTTGCGGGGGCCATTCAAGAGACCCAGTACTTC
once,TRBV29-1,TRBD2,TRBJ2-5,14,CSVSRLAGRETQYF,TGCAGCGTTAGTAGACTAGCGGGAAGAGAGACCCAGTACTTC
-,TRBV5-1,-,TRBJ1-2,14,CASSPPGPTYGYTF,TGCGCCAGCAGCCCACCGGGACCGACCTATGGCTACACCTTC
-,TRBV27,-,TRBJ2-2,15,CASTSPRQYTGELFF,TGTGCCAGCACCTCACCCCGACAATACACCGGGGAGCTGTTTTTT
once,TRBV29-1,-,TRBJ2-1,13,CSGGQAAGDEQFF,TGCAGCGGCGGACAGGCGGCGGGGGATGAGCAGTTCTTC
once,TRBV30,TRBD2,TRBJ2-7,16,CAFYPGLAGVGYEQYF,TGTGCCTTCTACCCGGGACTAGCGGGAGTAGGCTACGAGCAGTACTTC
-,TRBV28,TRBD1,TRBJ2-7,12,CATWDRGYEQYF,TGTGCCACCTGGGACAGGGGGTACGAGCAGTACTTC
-,TRBV5-1,-,TRBJ2-5,15,CASSLGSFPQETQYF,TGCGCCAGCAGCTTGGGAAGCTTCCCACAAGAGACCCAGTACTTC
-,TRBV9,-,TRBJ1-4,15,CASSVEGRSNEKLFF,TGTGCCAGCAGCGTAGAGGGCAGAAGTAATGAAAAACTGTTTTTT